These 5 T cell receptor beta chains share one sample of origin, sequenced in a study of blood T cell repertoires in COVID-19. The repertoire was sequenced with immunoSEQ multiplex PCR; TCRdb's copy has only in-frame clones and lacks some. The repertoire holds 200,000 or so clones, with around 81% as singletons. Material for sequencing was PBMCs or T cells enriched from blood (not recorded which). The receptors shown here come from a middle-aged man who had recovered from COVID-19.

V is TRBV2 and J is TRBJ2-6; 7 bases fit TRBD1. Germline CDR1 reads SNHLY; CDR2 reads FYNNEI. CDR3 length: 15 residues. Losses at the gene ends were 8 bases for V and 1 base for J; bases not matched to a gene: 5. This CDR3 is CASGIQGSGANVLTF. The CDR3 DNA follows: TGTGCCAGCGGGATACAGGGGTCTGGGGCCAACGTCCTGACTTTC.

V usage is TRBV24-1 and J usage is TRBJ2-2, with TRBD1 matching over 8 bases. Germline lookup yields CDR1 KGHDR and CDR2 SFDVKD. With V trimmed by 4 bases and J by 5 bases, 5 bases remained unmatched. The CDR3 consists of 15 residues. The CDR3 reads CATSETGVGTGELFF. In DNA form, the CDR3 reads TGTGCCACCAGTGAGACAGGGGTCGGAACCGGGGAGCTGTTTTTT.

V is TRBV27 and J is TRBJ1-1, with D perhaps TRBD1 (6 bases). V shed 5 bases and J shed 0 bases, with 13 bases lying between them. Germline CDR1 is MNHEY and CDR2 is SMNVEV (reference sequence). The CDR3 consists of 15 residues. This CDR3 reads CASSAQGKVNTEAFF. CDR3 coding DNA: TGTGCCAGCAGTGCGCAGGGGAAAGTGAACACTGAAGCTTTCTTT.

The V call is TRBV3-1 (or the pseudogene TRBV3-2), the J call TRBJ2-7; no reliable D call. Germline assignment: CDR1 LGHDT and CDR2 YNNKEL (reference sequence). The ends were cut back, 0 bases at V and 4 bases at J, with 4 bases in the middle. This CDR3 has 12 amino acids. The DNA of the CDR3 is TGTGCCAGCAGCCAAGATCGGTACGAGCAGTACTTC. It yields the protein CASSQDRYEQYF.

This clone was seen a few times. The rearrangement joins TRBV30 to TRBJ1-2; 8 bases match TRBD1. Germline assignment: CDR1 GTSNPN and CDR2 SVGIG (reference sequence). CDR3 size: 14 residues. The J segment lost 4 bases and the V segment lost 5 bases, leaving 9 bases of the junction unmatched. Here the CDR3 DNA reads TGTGCCTGGGGGCGACAGGGGACGGTCTATGGCTACACCTTC. Translated, it gives CAWGRQGTVYGYTF.